The 20 T cell receptor beta chains below all came from one sample that was sequenced in a study of identical twins. TCRdb recomputed calls from the 5' RACE reads with MiXCR, one row per CDR3 protein. The data show about 200,000 distinct CDR3 sequences, over 5.5% seen once. This sample was shared with a second study, whose subject was T cells expressing NK-cell markers.

The sequencing sample was made of CD8+ T cells sorted from blood. The receptor set was obtained from a woman aged 18-30 years in good health.

The chain carries TRBV28 and TRBJ2-4, with D perhaps matching TRBD1 (5 bases). This CDR3 contains 13 residues. Deletions cut 10 bases from V and 1 base from J, with 11 bases between. In germline, CDR1 is MDHEN, CDR2 SYDVKM. The CDR3 DNA reads as TGTGCCACAGCGACAGAGGCCAAAAACATTCAGTACTTC. It is translated as CATATEAKNIQYF.

This CDR3 reads CSARDFLGLYNEQFF. The CDR3 region has the DNA TGCAGTGCTAGAGATTTTCTGGGTCTCTACAATGAGCAGTTCTTC. The genes are TRBV20-1 and TRBJ2-1; D is undetermined. The CDR3 contains 15 residues. V shed 0 bases and J shed 3 bases, with 12 bases lying between them. Germline V gene lookup returns CDR1 DFQATT and CDR2 SNEGSKA (reference sequence).

CDR3 protein: CASSFTLAGASYSEQFF. DNA of the CDR3: TGTGCCAGCAGCTTTACATTAGCGGGAGCCTCGTATAGTGAGCAGTTCTTC. The chain employs TRBV7-9 and TRBJ2-1; TRBD2 matches 9 bases. Germline CDR1 is SEHNR and CDR2 is FQNEAQ (reference sequence). V trimming: 3 bases; J trimming: 9 bases; junction bases outside the gene matches: 15. CDR3 length equals 17 residues.

This clonotype showed up many times. The chain employs TRBV4-2 and TRBJ1-1; D is undetermined. The germline V gene has CDR1 LGHNA and CDR2 YNFKEQ. Trimming removed 1 base from V and 1 base from J, with 7 bases in between. The CDR3 runs to 14 residues. CDR3 sequence reads: CASSQGGENTEAFF. CDR3 bases: TGTGCCAGCAGCCAAGGCGGGGAGAACACTGAAGCTTTCTTT.

This clonotype appeared many times. The chain is built from TRBV4-3 and TRBJ1-3; no clear D. The CDR3 is made up of 12 amino acids. Trimming took off 3 bases at V and 6 bases at J, with 6 bases between the two ends. Looked up from germline, CDR1 is LGHNA and CDR2 is YSLEER. CDR3: CASSHDLNTIYF. DNA of the CDR3: TGCGCCAGCAGCCACGATTTAAACACCATATATTTT.

The chain has TRBV27 and TRBJ2-7; TRBD2 is a possible D gene (5 bases). The CDR3 loop spans 15 amino acids. Germline CDR1 is MNHEY and CDR2 is SMNVEV (reference sequence). The ends were cut back, 6 bases at V and 3 bases at J, with 18 bases in the middle. The CDR3 DNA sequence: TGTGCCAGCAGGCAAGAGCCGGGATCTAACTACGAGCAGTACTTC. Translating gives CASRQEPGSNYEQYF.

The V call is TRBV2, the J call TRBJ2-7; 8 positions match TRBD2. V shed 6 bases and J 7 bases; nucleotides not matched to a gene: 8. Looked up from germline, CDR1 is SNHLY and CDR2 is FYNNEI. The CDR3 length is 13 residues. The CDR3 nucleotides are TGTGCCAGCAGCCTTAGCGGGATATGGGAGCAGTACTTC. Its protein product is CASSLSGIWEQYF. The complete variable domain, with remaining parts taken from reference TRBV2 and TRBJ2-7, reads EPEVTQTPSHQVTQMGQEVILRCVPISNHLYFYWYRQILGQKVEFLVSFYNNEISEKSEIFDDQFSVERPDGSNFTLKIRSTKLEDSAMYFCASSLSGIWEQYFGPGTRLTVT.

There are a few counts of this clonotype. This chain uses TRBV5-1 with TRBJ2-3, with 9 bases that match TRBD1. The CDR3 is 15 residues long. J lost 2 bases, V lost 4 bases, and 5 bases had no gene match. Germline loops: CDR1 SGHRS, CDR2 YFSETQ. The CDR3 sequence is CASSARDRATDTQYF. The CDR3 coding sequence is TGCGCCAGCAGCGCCCGGGACAGGGCCACAGATACGCAGTATTTT.

CDR3 in amino acids: CASSILPGLAYEQYF. For the CDR3, the DNA is TGTGCCAGCAGCATTTTACCGGGACTAGCTTACGAGCAGTACTTC. The chain is built from TRBV7-3 and TRBJ2-7, with 9 nucleotides matching TRBD2. The length of the CDR3 is 15 residues. V lost 5 bases and J lost 4; bases outside the gene matches: 9. Germline lookup yields CDR1 SGHTA and CDR2 FQGTGA.

The chain joins TRBV15 to TRBJ1-1; D is undetermined. Germline V CDR1 and CDR2: LNHNV, YYDKDF (reference sequence). The V end was cut by 0 bases, the J end by 4 bases, with 6 bases between. The CDR3 consists of 13 residues. CDR3 DNA: TGTGCCACCAGCAGAGAGAGGGCCACTGAAGCTTTCTTT. Its translation is CATSRERATEAFF.

This clonotype was seen many times. The CDR3: CASSPKGGAGRNEQFF. The CDR3, as DNA: TGTGCCAGCAGTCCTAAGGGGGGAGCGGGAAGGAATGAGCAGTTCTTC. V gene TRBV12-3 or TRBV12-4 combines with J gene TRBJ2-1; possible D gene TRBD2, 7 bases. The ends were cut back, 5 bases at V and 7 bases at J, with 21 bases in the middle. The CDR3 extends over 16 amino acids.

This sequence joins TRBV6-2 or TRBV6-3 and TRBJ2-7; possibly TRBD1 or TRBD2 for D (6 bases each). CDR1 is MNHEY, CDR2 SVGEGT, per germline. V gave up 5 bases and J gave up 0 bases, with 14 bases separating them. The CDR3 is 15 residues long. As DNA, the CDR3 is TGTGCCAGCAGTCCCCCGGGGGCGAGCTCCTACGAGCAGTACTTC. It is translated as CASSPPGASSYEQYF.

Only a few counts were recorded for this clonotype. The chain couples TRBV6-2 or TRBV6-3 to TRBJ2-1; TRBD2 is a possible D gene (6 bases). CDR1 is MNHEY and CDR2 is SVGEGT in the germline V gene. The length of the CDR3 is 16 residues. Trimming shortened V by 5 bases and J by 0 bases, and 14 bases separated the two germline ends. As DNA, the CDR3 is TGTGCCAGCAGTCCTCTTATCGGGAGCTCCTACAATGAGCAGTTCTTC. The encoded protein is CASSPLIGSSYNEQFF.

The sample holds many counts of this clonotype. The V and J genes are TRBV4-2 and TRBJ2-1; tentative D call: TRBD2 (5 bases). The V and J ends lost 0 bases and 8 bases respectively, with 14 bases between them. The CDR3 covers 15 residues. Per the germline V gene, CDR1 is LGHNA and CDR2 is YNFKEQ. CDR3 sequence: CASSQDSPSLDEQFF. CDR3 nucleotide sequence: TGTGCCAGCAGCCAAGATAGTCCTAGCTTGGATGAGCAGTTCTTC.

This clonotype came up a few times. V gene TRBV12-3 or TRBV12-4 combines with J gene TRBJ2-5, with TRBD1 as a possible D gene (6 bases). The CDR3 sequence is 14 residues long. V was trimmed by 3 bases and J by 5 bases, leaving 13 bases between them. CDR3 bases: TGTGCCAGCAGTTTGGGACAAAAATGGGAGACCCAGTACTTC. Amino acid sequence: CASSLGQKWETQYF.

This rearrangement joins TRBV2 to TRBJ2-7; a weak D match, TRBD1 (6 bases). The CDR3 is 14 residues long. Trimming stripped 5 bases from V and 5 bases from J, with 16 bases between. Germline V gene lookup returns CDR1 SNHLY and CDR2 FYNNEI. This CDR3 reads CASSKTQGFHEQYF. CDR3 coding DNA: TGTGCCAGCAGTAAGACCCAGGGGTTCCACGAGCAGTACTTC.

This chain uses TRBV3-1 with TRBJ2-2, with 7 bases identical to TRBD2. With 4 bases clipped from V and 6 bases from J, the junction kept 8 bases outside the gene matches. This CDR3 has 15 residues. The germline V gene encodes CDR1 LGHDT and CDR2 YNNKEL (reference sequence). The CDR3 loop is CASSPGGREAGELFF. DNA of the CDR3: TGTGCCAGCAGCCCCGGAGGGAGGGAGGCCGGGGAGCTGTTTTTT.

This clonotype was seen more than once but under ten times. The genes are TRBV24-1 and TRBJ2-1; D uncertain. Deletions cut 7 bases from V and 5 bases from J, with 8 bases between. The CDR3 loop spans 12 amino acids. CDR1 is KGHDR and CDR2 is SFDVKD in the germline V gene. CDR3 coding DNA: TGTGCCACCAGGGGCCCAAACAATGAGCAGTTCTTC. This gives the protein CATRGPNNEQFF.

The chain is built from TRBV19 and TRBJ2-1, with 7 bases aligning to TRBD2. Germline V lookup: CDR1 LNHDA, CDR2 SQIVND (reference sequence). The CDR3 extends over 16 amino acids. Trimming removed 1 base from V and 3 bases from J; junction bases left unmatched: 6. This CDR3 reads CASSIALAAFYNEQFF. For the CDR3, the DNA is TGTGCCAGTAGTATAGCCCTAGCGGCCTTCTACAATGAGCAGTTCTTC.

The chain has TRBV15 and TRBJ2-7; D gene uncertain. Germline values: CDR1 LNHNV, CDR2 YYDKDF (reference sequence). With 3 bases removed from V and 1 base from J, the gap between germline ends came to 7 bases. The CDR3 sequence is 13 residues long. The CDR3 here is CATSSGDSYEQYF. Here the CDR3 DNA reads TGTGCCACCAGCAGTGGAGATTCCTACGAGCAGTACTTC. The variable domain in full, completed from reference TRBV15 and TRBJ2-7, reads DAMVIQNPRYQVTQFGKPVTLSCSQTLNHNVMYWYQQKSSQAPKLLFHYYDKDFNNEADTPDNFQSRRPNTSFCFLDIRSPGLGDTAMYLCATSSGDSYEQYFGPGTRLTVT.